The sequence of this T cell receptor (beta chain) was determined in a study of T cells in localized non-small cell lung cancer. Sequencing used immunoSEQ multiplex PCR; TCRdb keeps in-frame clones, though not all of them. This sample has some 16,000 clones; 80% to 90% occur once, and the top ten carry about 25%. V dropped 10 bases and J dropped 4 bases, with 19 bases sitting between them. Germline CDR1 MDHEN, CDR2 SYDVKM. The CDR3 is made up of 14 amino acids. This chain uses TRBV28 with TRBJ1-1; D is unclear. Sequenced material: peripheral blood, taken before any cancer treatment. This clonotype originated in a male donor at least 60 years old with stage I lung adenocarcinoma. CDR3 loop: CATSKGGLSTEAFF. The CDR3 bases are TGTGCCACCTCTAAAGGAGGCTTGAGCACTGAAGCTTTCTTT.